This TCR beta chain comes out of a study of identical twins. As to this clonotype: Its antigen is currently unknown.

A universal primer site was incorporated via template switching, and the cDNA contained unique molecular identifiers. TCRdb reprocessed the 5' RACE reads with MiXCR, giving one entry per CDR3 protein. The table includes 200,000 or so distinct CDR3 sequences, 7.5% detected once. Broader study findings: These conclusions were based on statistical analysis (cross-sectional, not following the same donors). Twins showed weaker excess sharing in their beta out-of-frame sequences. For zero-insertion analyses, partial confounding could come from invariant MAIT and iNKT cells.

The CDR3 has 12 amino acids. The V end lost 3 bases, the J end lost 6 bases, and 8 bases lay between the germline ends. CDR1 DFQATT and CDR2 SNEGSKA come from the germline V gene (reference sequence). This sample was shared with a second study, whose subject was yellow fever vaccine responses in identical twins.

The sequenced material came from memory (CD45RO+) T cells sorted from blood. The V gene is TRBV20-1, the J gene TRBJ2-2, with D possibly matching TRBD2 (5 bases). The TCR was taken from a woman younger than 30 in good health. CDR3 in amino acids: CSARGAAGELFF. The DNA for the CDR3 is TGCAGTGCTAGGGGAGCAGCCGGGGAGCTGTTTTTT.